The 32 T cell receptor beta chains given below trace back to one sample, sequenced in a study of blood T cell repertoires in COVID-19. Generated by immunoSEQ multiplex PCR, the TCRdb table keeps only in-frame clones and is missing some. The sample carries about 110,000 clones, about 91% recorded once. Sequenced input: peripheral blood. These receptors were obtained from a man in his forties or fifties with active or convalescent COVID-19.

This chain links TRBV19 with TRBJ1-1, with TRBD1 matching 10 bases. This CDR3 is 15 amino acids long. The germline CDR1 and CDR2 sequences are LNHDA and SQIVND (reference sequence). V shed 5 bases and J 5 bases; nucleotides not matched to a gene: 8. CDR3 amino acids: CASSPGTGVVTEAFF. DNA of the CDR3: TGTGCCAGTAGTCCCGGGACAGGGGTCGTAACTGAAGCTTTCTTT.

The chain carries TRBV7-9 and TRBJ2-5, with D unresolved. The CDR3 consists of 12 residues. Trimming left V 5 bases short and J 2 bases short, with 6 bases between. Germline assignment: CDR1 SEHNR and CDR2 FQNEAQ (reference sequence). The CDR3 sequence: CASSPRQETQYF. The CDR3 region has the DNA TGTGCCAGCAGCCCACGGCAAGAGACCCAGTACTTC. The full variable domain, in which reference TRBV7-9 and TRBJ2-5 provide the parts outside the CDR3, is DTGVSQNPRHKITKRGQNVTFRCDPISEHNRLYWYRQTLGQGPEFLTYFQNEAQLEKSRLLSDRFSAERPKGSFSTLEIQRTEQGDSAMYLCASSPRQETQYFGPGTRLLVL.

V gene TRBV30 combines with J gene TRBJ2-7, with 11 bases fitting TRBD2. V lost 8 bases and J lost 1; bases outside the gene matches: 4. Germline V gives CDR1 GTSNPN, CDR2 SVGIG (reference sequence). This CDR3 is built from 13 residues. The CDR3 sequence: CAVAGGPSYEQYF. The CDR3 nucleotides are TGTGCCGTAGCGGGAGGGCCTTCCTACGAGCAGTACTTC.

In this sample, this clone turned up once. V is TRBV27 and J is TRBJ2-3, with D tentatively TRBD2 (6 bases). Per the germline V gene, CDR1 is MNHEY and CDR2 is SMNVEV (reference sequence). The CDR3 consists of 17 residues. The V end lost 0 bases, the J end lost 2 bases, and 15 bases lay between the germline ends. CDR3 DNA sequence: TGTGCCAGCAGTTTATCGAGGACTAACCTACCCACAGATACGCAGTATTTT. Protein: CASSLSRTNLPTDTQYF.

The V gene is TRBV5-4, the J gene TRBJ1-1; the match to TRBD1 covers 8 bases. This CDR3 comprises 15 residues. V shed 5 bases and J 2 bases; nucleotides not matched to a gene: 8. Per the germline V gene, CDR1 is SGHNT and CDR2 is YYREEE (reference sequence). This CDR3 is CASRTQTGANTEAFF. CDR3 DNA: TGTGCCAGCAGAACACAGACAGGGGCAAACACTGAAGCTTTCTTT.

The chain has TRBV5-1 and TRBJ2-1; TRBD2 might be the D (6 bases). Per the germline V gene, CDR1 is SGHRS and CDR2 is YFSETQ. Trimming removed 4 bases from V and 4 bases from J, with 15 bases in between. The CDR3 is 15 residues long. The CDR3 coding sequence is TGCGCCAGCAGCCAAGGGAGGACCCAGTACAATGAGCAGTTCTTC. Translating it yields CASSQGRTQYNEQFF.

The chain combines TRBV28 with TRBJ2-5, with 9 positions matching TRBD1. This CDR3 spans 13 amino acids. The germline V gene has CDR1 MDHEN and CDR2 SYDVKM. The V and J ends lost 6 bases and 4 bases, in that order; junction bases with no gene match: 3. The CDR3 spells CASRDRGAETQYF. The CDR3 DNA reads as TGTGCCAGCAGAGACAGGGGGGCAGAGACCCAGTACTTC.

This chain links TRBV7-8 with TRBJ2-5, with 12 bases identical to TRBD2. The germline CDR1 and CDR2 sequences are SGHVS and FQNEAQ. This CDR3 has 15 residues. Losses at the gene ends were 4 bases for V and 4 bases for J; bases not matched to a gene: 4. CDR3 nucleotide sequence: TGTGCCAGCAGCTCAACTAGCGGGAGGCCAGAGACCCAGTACTTC. Its protein product is CASSSTSGRPETQYF.

V usage is TRBV29-1 and J usage is TRBJ2-7, with D possibly being TRBD2 (5 bases). The CDR3 contains 11 residues. CDR1 SQVTM and CDR2 ANQGSEA come from the germline V gene. V was cut by 1 base and J by 6 bases, with 7 bases left in between. The CDR3 DNA follows: TGCAGCGTTGAAGTGGGGAGCGAGCAGTACTTC. This codes for CSVEVGSEQYF.

J is TRBJ2-1 and V is TRBV7-2, with a possible D match to TRBD1 (5 bases). The germline gives CDR1 SGHTA, CDR2 FQGNSA. V was pared by 5 bases and J by 2 bases, with 13 bases between. The CDR3 sequence is 15 residues long. CDR3 sequence: CASSTSQGTYNEQFF. CDR3 sequence (DNA): TGTGCCAGCAGCACCTCCCAGGGTACCTACAATGAGCAGTTCTTC.

The CDR3 DNA reads TGTGCCAGCAGCTTAGGTTCTAGCGGGAGTGAGACCCAGTACTTC. Translation: CASSLGSSGSETQYF. The chain links TRBV7-7 to TRBJ2-5; 10 nucleotides line up with TRBD2. The CDR3 totals 15 residues. Trimming took 1 base from V and 5 from J; bases not matched to a gene: 4. CDR1 SSHAT and CDR2 FNYEAQ come from the germline V gene (reference sequence).

V gene TRBV19 combines with J gene TRBJ2-1, with TRBD1 identical over 7 bases. V was pared by 0 bases and J by 6 bases, with 5 bases of the junction left unmatched. Germline V gene data show CDR1 as LNHDA and CDR2 as SQIVND (reference sequence). The CDR3 totals 15 residues. CDR3 protein: CASSIDLWDSNEQFF. As DNA, the CDR3 is TGTGCCAGTAGTATAGATCTATGGGACAGCAATGAGCAGTTCTTC.

The genes are TRBV5-1 and TRBJ2-1; TRBD2 matches at 11 bases. CDR3 length: 19 residues. V gave up 0 bases and J gave up 4 bases; unmatched junction bases: 12. CDR1 SGHRS and CDR2 YFSETQ come from the germline V gene. In DNA form, the CDR3 reads TGCGCCAGCAGCTTGGGGCTAGCGGGAGGTCTAAACCTATACAATGAGCAGTTCTTC. This sequence encodes CASSLGLAGGLNLYNEQFF.

V usage is TRBV4-1 and J usage is TRBJ2-7, with D possibly TRBD2 on 6 matching bases. The germline V gene encodes CDR1 MGHRA and CDR2 YSYEKL. V lost 1 base, J lost 2 bases, and 12 bases lay in between. This CDR3 is built from 15 residues. In DNA form, the CDR3 reads TGCGCCAGCAGCCAAGGTCGGCGGGGCCCCTACGAGCAGTACTTC. It is translated as CASSQGRRGPYEQYF.

The chain combines TRBV15 with TRBJ1-5, with D possibly TRBD1 on 5 matching bases. CDR1 and CDR2 (germline): LNHNV, YYDKDF (reference sequence). The CDR3 has 16 residues. Trimming shortened V by 0 bases and J by 5 bases, and 14 bases separated the two germline ends. The CDR3, as DNA: TGTGCCACCAGCAGAGACGGGGTTTGGGGGGATCAGCCCCAGCATTTT. Encoded protein: CATSRDGVWGDQPQHF.

To note about this clone: The CDR3 does not end in the conserved phenylalanine or tryptophan, so this is likely a read error. The DNA is left out, because the CDR3 cannot be placed on it with certainty; the CDR3 is given as TCRdb lists it. The chain is built from TRBV5-1 and TRBJ2-3; the D call in the table, TRBD2, was not verified against the DNA. Germline CDR1 and CDR2: SGHRS and YFSETQ. Both ends counted, the CDR3 spans 10 residues. CDR3 residues: CASSLGSPGG.

This clone was seen a handful of times. The rearrangement links TRBV6-5 to TRBJ2-1; D is uncertain. This CDR3 has 16 residues. Germline V CDR1 and CDR2: MNHEY, SVGAGI. V was trimmed by 0 bases and J by 0 bases, leaving 9 bases between them. CDR3: CASSYSWAPSYNEQFF. The CDR3 DNA is TGTGCCAGCAGTTACTCGTGGGCCCCCTCCTACAATGAGCAGTTCTTC.

This clone has only one observation. The chain recombines TRBV19 with TRBJ1-5; 8 bases match TRBD1. This CDR3 contains 15 residues. With V trimmed by 5 bases and J by 7 bases, 10 bases remained unmatched. From germline, CDR1 is LNHDA and CDR2 SQIVND (reference sequence). CDR3 sequence (DNA): TGTGCCAGTAGTGAAGGACAGGGCTTTGGACAGCCCCAGCATTTT. Translated, it gives CASSEGQGFGQPQHF.

The chain carries TRBV14 and TRBJ1-1, with 8 bases lining up with TRBD1. Germline loops: CDR1 SGHDN, CDR2 FVKESK. The trim removed 4 bases at V and 11 bases at J, leaving 6 bases unmatched. The CDR3 length is 12 residues. CDR3: CASSPQGARAFF. In nucleotides, the CDR3 is TGTGCCAGCAGCCCTCAGGGGGCACGGGCTTTCTTT.

The chain recombines TRBV27 with TRBJ2-5; unclear D gene. The CDR3 loop spans 11 amino acids. Trimming removed 6 bases at V and 6 bases at J, with 8 bases between. Per germline, CDR1 MNHEY and CDR2 SMNVEV (reference sequence). CDR3 DNA sequence: TGTGCCAGCAGGTCTTCCCAGACCCAGTACTTC. Translation: CASRSSQTQYF.

The J gene is TRBJ1-5, the V gene TRBV5-1; 10 bases agree with TRBD1. V was pared by 5 bases and J by 4 bases, with 6 bases of the junction left unmatched. Germline assignment: CDR1 SGHRS and CDR2 YFSETQ. CDR3 length: 15 residues. The CDR3 region is CASREGTGVNQPQHF. The DNA for the CDR3 is TGCGCCAGCAGGGAAGGGACAGGGGTTAATCAGCCCCAGCATTTT.

Written as DNA, the CDR3 is TGCGCCAGCAGATCTAGCGGGAGGGCTACAGATACGCAGTATTTT. Its translation: CASRSSGRATDTQYF. The chain is built from TRBV5-1 and TRBJ2-3; 12 bases map to TRBD2. Trimming at V came to 5 bases and at J to 3 bases, leaving 4 bases not matched to a gene. CDR3 length equals 15 residues. The germline gives CDR1 SGHRS, CDR2 YFSETQ.

The V call is TRBV2, the J call TRBJ2-3; 10 nucleotides line up with TRBD2. In germline, CDR1 is SNHLY, CDR2 FYNNEI. CDR3 length: 16 residues. The junction had 5 bases not matched to a gene; V was cut back by 5 bases and J by 0 bases. CDR3 loop: CASSSTSGRSTDTQYF. The CDR3 nucleotides are TGTGCCAGCAGTTCGACTAGCGGGCGAAGCACAGATACGCAGTATTTT. The variable domain in full, with the rest retrieved from reference TRBV2 and TRBJ2-3, is EPEVTQTPSHQVTQMGQEVILRCVPISNHLYFYWYRQILGQKVEFLVSFYNNEISEKSEIFDDQFSVERPDGSNFTLKIRSTKLEDSAMYFCASSSTSGRSTDTQYFGPGTRLTVL.

The CDR3 region is CASSYSSGSAYEQYF. DNA for the CDR3: TGTGCCAGCAGTTACTCCAGCGGGTCAGCCTACGAGCAGTACTTC. The chain recombines TRBV6-5 with TRBJ2-7; the D gene is possibly TRBD2 (6 bases). This CDR3 comprises 15 residues. Germline V CDR1 and CDR2: MNHEY, SVGAGI. V lost 0 bases and J 2 bases, leaving 11 bases between the germline ends.

This clone was picked up a small number of times. V and J are TRBV6-5 and TRBJ1-4; D perhaps matches TRBD1 (6 bases). The CDR3 is made up of 15 amino acids. Germline V lookup: CDR1 MNHEY, CDR2 SVGAGI. Between the trimmed V and J ends, which lost 8 bases and 1 base, there was a span of 14 bases. In DNA, the CDR3 is TGTGCCAGCCGCCGCACAGGGTTAACTAATGAAAAACTGTTTTTT. This encodes CASRRTGLTNEKLFF.

This chain connects TRBV7-2 to TRBJ1-2, with a possible D match to TRBD1 (5 bases). Germline V gene sequence: CDR1 SGHTA, CDR2 FQGNSA. CDR3 length equals 14 residues. Trimming shortened V by 6 bases and J by 3 bases, and 14 bases separated the two germline ends. The CDR3 loop reads CASRATDTYYGYTF. CDR3 nucleotide sequence: TGTGCCAGCAGAGCAACGGACACCTACTATGGCTACACCTTC.

J is TRBJ2-7 and V is TRBV28; D might be TRBD2 (5 bases). Trimming left V 2 bases short and J 3 bases short, with 11 bases between. CDR3 length equals 14 residues. CDR1 is MDHEN, CDR2 SYDVKM, per germline. The CDR3 DNA reads as TGTGCCAGCAGTTTACCGAGGAGGAACTACGAGCAGTACTTC. It specifies CASSLPRRNYEQYF.

This clone occurred once. The V and J genes are TRBV6-6 and TRBJ1-6; 9 nucleotides match TRBD1. CDR1 MNHNY and CDR2 SVGAGI come from the germline V gene (reference sequence). V lost 5 bases to trimming and J lost 9 bases; unmatched junction nucleotides: 5. The CDR3 covers 14 residues. The CDR3 DNA follows: TGTGCCAGCAGTCCCCGGACAGGGGTTTCACCCCTCCACTTT. Amino acids: CASSPRTGVSPLHF.

The gene calls are TRBV18 and TRBJ1-2, with 9 bases fitting TRBD1. J lost 4 bases, V lost 2 bases, and 5 bases had no gene match. In germline, CDR1 is KGHSH, CDR2 LQKENI. This CDR3 is 15 amino acids long. The CDR3 bases are TGTGCCAGCTCACCAAGGGGACAGGGCTCCTATGGCTACACCTTC. Residues: CASSPRGQGSYGYTF.

This clone was seen more than once but under ten times. The rearrangement links TRBV5-6 to TRBJ2-1; D possibly corresponds to TRBD1 (5 bases). Trimming removed 3 bases from V and 5 bases from J, with 21 bases in between. This CDR3 has 17 amino acids. Germline assignment: CDR1 SGHDT and CDR2 YYEEEE. CDR3 amino acids: CASSSFSRRAGHNEQFF. In nucleotides, the CDR3 is TGTGCCAGCAGCTCTTTTTCCCGCCGGGCAGGGCACAATGAGCAGTTCTTC.

V is TRBV9 and J is TRBJ1-3; D is perhaps TRBD1 (6 bases). Germline CDR1 is SGDLS and CDR2 is YYNGEE. The CDR3 length is 14 residues. The ends were cut back, 3 bases at V and 0 bases at J, with 7 bases in the middle. The CDR3 DNA reads as TGTGCCAGCAGCGCCAGGGGCTCTGGAAACACCATATATTTT. Its protein is CASSARGSGNTIYF.

This chain uses TRBV4-2 with TRBJ2-1; 11 bases fit TRBD2. V shed 2 bases and J 2 bases; nucleotides not matched to a gene: 5. Looked up from germline, CDR1 is LGHNA and CDR2 is YNFKEQ. The CDR3 length is 17 residues. The chain's CDR3 is CASSQLPTSGTYNEQFF. CDR3 bases: TGTGCCAGCAGCCAACTCCCGACTAGCGGGACCTACAATGAGCAGTTCTTC.